The clone carrying this TCR beta chain showed up just a few times. The length of the CDR3 is 15 residues. CDR1 MNHNS and CDR2 SASEGT come from the germline V gene. J was trimmed by 0 bases and V by 4 bases; bases with no gene match: 3. This sample was included in a study of shared T cell receptors in the human thymus. Sequenced by immunoSEQ multiplex PCR; TCRdb stores in-frame clones only, minus some. The sample includes 500,000 to 750,000 clones, approximately 90% of them seen just once. These data were also filed under a second study, of human thymus T cells. From that paper: Thymic material originated from resections removed in the course of corrective heart surgery. Thymic repertoires from unrelated individuals overlapped highly, related research reported.

The chain employs TRBV6-1 and TRBJ2-1; 7 nucleotides agree with TRBD1. Sequencing was performed on thymocytes. The receptor's source is a boy under two years old with a congenital heart defect. The CDR3 nucleotides are TGTGCCAGCAGTGGACAGGGCATCTCCTACAATGAGCAGTTCTTC. This codes for CASSGQGISYNEQFF.